This TCR beta chain was obtained from a study of breast tumors, draining lymph nodes, adjacent tissues. Study-level findings and limits: Tumor and nontumor repertoires were significantly more similar in luminal-like than in basal-like breast cancer. Most tumor T cells seemingly derive from lymph node, then expand in tumor. Compared with lymph nodes, tumors were less diverse; compared with nontumor tissue, more.

MiXCR was run by TCRdb on the multiplex PCR reads, yielding one entry per CDR3 protein. The sample has approximately 300,000 distinct CDR3 sequences, about 30% seen once. Regarding this clonotype: Its target is not known. This could be a read error, since a much larger clone is one nucleotide away.

Axillary draining lymph nodes of breast cancer patients supplied the node samples. CDR3 length: 12 amino acids. Germline V CDR1 and CDR2: DFQATT, SNEGSKA (reference sequence). The chain joins TRBV20-1 to TRBJ2-1; D may be TRBD1 or TRBD2 (6 bases each). The sequence came from a female donor with breast cancer. Some clones in this sample may be carry-over from other donors' samples. Sequencing used axillary lymph node tissue. This CDR3 is CSASDGGGEPFF. CDR3 nucleotide sequence: TGCAGTGCTAGCGACGGGGGCGGTGAGCCGTTCTTC.